These 8 T cell receptor beta chains share one sample of origin, sequenced in a study of control samples from healthy donors and cancer patients. Repertoires were generated with immunoSEQ multiplex PCR, while TCRdb's copy carries only in-frame clones and drops some. The sample has over 150,000 clones, nearly 90% seen once; the top ten hold roughly 1.5%. Sequencing input: blood. The source of these receptors is a woman in her fifties or sixties in good health.

CDR3 sequence reads: CASSSIYGTGIHHSNYGYTF. The CDR3 nucleotides read TGTGCCAGCAGTTCCATCTACGGGACAGGGATTCATCATAGCAACTATGGCTACACCTTC. The rearrangement uses TRBV27 and TRBJ1-2, with TRBD1 identical over 9 bases. The CDR3 has 20 amino acids. V dropped 4 bases and J dropped 2; count of bases not matched to a gene: 20. Germline CDR1 is MNHEY and CDR2 is SMNVEV (reference sequence).

The chain employs TRBV6-5 and TRBJ2-1, with 14 bases identical to TRBD2. The CDR3 spans 13 residues. After removal of 8 bases from V and 10 bases from J, the junction contained 4 bases not matched to a gene. Germline assignment: CDR1 MNHEY and CDR2 SVGAGI. The CDR3 DNA reads as TGTGCCAGCGGTCGACTAGCGGGGGGGGAGCAGTTCTTC. Protein product: CASGRLAGGEQFF.

The rearrangement links TRBV10-3 to TRBJ2-5; no clear D. V was trimmed by 5 bases and J by 2 bases, leaving 9 bases between them. This CDR3 is built from 13 residues. Per germline, CDR1 ENHRY and CDR2 SYGVKD. In DNA, the CDR3 is TGTGCCATCAGTCCAAGCAATCAAGAGACCCAGTACTTC. This gives the protein CAISPSNQETQYF.

The chain joins TRBV30 to TRBJ1-1, with 7 bases lining up with TRBD1. This CDR3 is built from 14 residues. V was clipped by 1 base and J by 8 bases; unmatched bases: 10. CDR1 and CDR2 from the germline V gene are GTSNPN and SVGIG (reference sequence). The CDR3 DNA reads TGTGCCTGGAGTGACGGTGGCAGGGGGAGCGAAGCTTTCTTT. It is translated as CAWSDGGRGSEAFF. Together with reference TRBV30 and TRBJ1-1, the CDR3 gives the full variable domain: SQTIHQWPATLVQPVGSPLSLECTVEGTSNPNLYWYRQAAGRGLQLLFYSVGIGQISSEVPQNLSASRPQDRQFILSSKKLLLSDSGFYLCAWSDGGRGSEAFFGQGTRLTVV.

J is TRBJ1-3 and V is TRBV29-1, with a tentative D call TRBD1 (6 bases). V dropped 3 bases and J dropped 2 bases, with 14 bases sitting between them. CDR3 size: 15 residues. CDR1 is SQVTM and CDR2 is ANQGSEA in the germline V gene. The CDR3 bases are TGCAGCGTTGATGGGGGGGCACAGGCTGGAAACACCATATATTTT. It translates to CSVDGGAQAGNTIYF.

The rearrangement uses TRBV6-6 and TRBJ2-7, with 13 positions matching TRBD2. The CDR3 extends over 14 amino acids. Germline CDR1 MNHNY, CDR2 SVGAGI (reference sequence). After removal of 5 bases from V and 7 bases from J, the junction contained 5 bases not matched to a gene. This chain's CDR3 is CASSGTSGTGEQYF. The CDR3 DNA is TGTGCCAGCAGTGGGACTAGCGGGACGGGGGAGCAGTACTTC.

Worth noting for this clone: One end of the junction fails to match germline, which may point to a read error. The gene calls are TRBV19 and TRBJ2-1, with 10 nucleotides matching TRBD1. There are 15 residues in the CDR3. Germline V lookup: CDR1 LNHDA, CDR2 SQIVND (reference sequence). CDR3 sequence reads: CASSISGQGGYTGVF. CDR3 sequence (DNA): TGTGCCAGTAGTATATCCGGACAGGGGGGTTATACCGGGGTCTTC.

This chain uses TRBV19 with TRBJ1-1; D not certain. From germline, CDR1 is LNHDA and CDR2 SQIVND (reference sequence). V shed 5 bases and J shed 5 bases, with 15 bases lying between them. The CDR3 contains 14 residues. Here the CDR3 reads CASSARREGTEAFF. In nucleotides, the CDR3 is TGTGCCAGTAGTGCCCGGCGGGAAGGAACTGAAGCTTTCTTT.